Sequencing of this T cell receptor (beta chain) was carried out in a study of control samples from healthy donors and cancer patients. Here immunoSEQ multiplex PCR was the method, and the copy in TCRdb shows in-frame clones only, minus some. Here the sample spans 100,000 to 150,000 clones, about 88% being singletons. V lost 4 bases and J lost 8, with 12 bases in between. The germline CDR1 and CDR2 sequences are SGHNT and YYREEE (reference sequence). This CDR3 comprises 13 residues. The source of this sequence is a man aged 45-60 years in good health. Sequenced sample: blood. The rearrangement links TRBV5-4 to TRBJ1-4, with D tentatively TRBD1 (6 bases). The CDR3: CASSGEGVEKLFF. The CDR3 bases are TGTGCCAGCAGCGGGGAGGGGGTGGAAAAACTGTTTTTT.